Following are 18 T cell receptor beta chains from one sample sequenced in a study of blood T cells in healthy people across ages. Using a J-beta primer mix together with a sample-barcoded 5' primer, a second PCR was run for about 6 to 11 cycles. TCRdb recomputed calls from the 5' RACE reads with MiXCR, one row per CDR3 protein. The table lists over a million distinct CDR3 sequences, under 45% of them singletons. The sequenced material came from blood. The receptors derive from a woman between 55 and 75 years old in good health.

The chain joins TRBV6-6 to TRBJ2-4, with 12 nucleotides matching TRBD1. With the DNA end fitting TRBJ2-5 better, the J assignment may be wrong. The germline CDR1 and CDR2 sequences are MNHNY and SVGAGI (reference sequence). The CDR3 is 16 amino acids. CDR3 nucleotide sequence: TGTGCCAGCAGTCCCGGGACAGGGGGCCATGTAGAGACCCAGTACTTC. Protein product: CASSPGTGGHVETQYF.

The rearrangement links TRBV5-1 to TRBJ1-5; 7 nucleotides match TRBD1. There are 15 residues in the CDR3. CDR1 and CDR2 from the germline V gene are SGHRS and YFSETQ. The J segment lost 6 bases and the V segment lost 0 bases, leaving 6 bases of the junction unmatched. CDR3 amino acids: CASSLVPGGGQPQHF. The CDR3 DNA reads TGCGCCAGCAGCTTGGTCCCAGGGGGAGGTCAGCCCCAGCATTTT. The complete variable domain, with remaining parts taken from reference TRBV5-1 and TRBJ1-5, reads KAGVTQTPRYLIKTRGQQVTLSCSPISGHRSVSWYQQTPGQGLQFLFEYFSETQRNKGNFPGRFSGRQFSNSRSEMNVSTLELGDSALYLCASSLVPGGGQPQHFGDGTRLSIL.

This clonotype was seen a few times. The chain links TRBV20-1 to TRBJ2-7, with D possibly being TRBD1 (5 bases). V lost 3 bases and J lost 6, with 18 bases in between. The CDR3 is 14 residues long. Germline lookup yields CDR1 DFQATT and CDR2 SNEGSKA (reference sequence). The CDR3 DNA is TGCAGTGCTAGCCAGGGTGTCGGAGCCTCCGAGCAGTACTTC. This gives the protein CSASQGVGASEQYF.

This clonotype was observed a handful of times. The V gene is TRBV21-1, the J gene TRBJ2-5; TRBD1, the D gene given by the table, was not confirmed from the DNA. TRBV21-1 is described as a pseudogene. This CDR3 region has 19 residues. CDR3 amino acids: CASSKRVFADRGTQETQYF. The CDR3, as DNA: TGTGCCAGCAGCAAAAGGGTGTTCGCGGACAGGGGTACCCAAGAGACCCAGTACTTC.

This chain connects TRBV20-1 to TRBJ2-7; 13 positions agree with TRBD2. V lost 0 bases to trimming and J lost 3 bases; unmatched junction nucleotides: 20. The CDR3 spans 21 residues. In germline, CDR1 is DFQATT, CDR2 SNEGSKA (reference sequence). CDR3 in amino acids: CSARDRRDIRTSGSTGYEQYF. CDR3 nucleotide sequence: TGCAGTGCTAGAGATAGGCGAGATATCCGGACTAGCGGGAGTACCGGCTACGAGCAGTACTTC.

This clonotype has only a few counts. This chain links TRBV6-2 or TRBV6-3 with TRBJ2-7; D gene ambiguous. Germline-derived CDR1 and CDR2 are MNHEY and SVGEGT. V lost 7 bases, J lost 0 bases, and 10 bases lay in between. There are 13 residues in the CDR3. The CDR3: CASTGRSSYEQYF. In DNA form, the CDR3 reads TGTGCCAGCACCGGACGGAGCTCCTACGAGCAGTACTTC.

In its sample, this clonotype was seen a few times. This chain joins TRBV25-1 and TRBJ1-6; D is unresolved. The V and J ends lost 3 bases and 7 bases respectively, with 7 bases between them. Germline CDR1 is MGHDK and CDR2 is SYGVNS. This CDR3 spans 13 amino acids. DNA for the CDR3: TGTGCCAGCAGTGAGCAGAAGAATTCACCCCTCCACTTT. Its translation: CASSEQKNSPLHF. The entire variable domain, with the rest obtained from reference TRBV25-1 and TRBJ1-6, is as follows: EADIYQTPRYLVIGTGKKITLECSQTMGHDKMYWYQQDPGMELHLIHYSYGVNSTEKGDLSSESTVSRIRTEHFPLTLESARPSHTSQYLCASSEQKNSPLHFGNGTRLTVT.

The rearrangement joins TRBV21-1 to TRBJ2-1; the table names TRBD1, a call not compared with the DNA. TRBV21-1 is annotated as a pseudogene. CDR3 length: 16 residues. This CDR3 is CASSKGPKQGAEEQFF. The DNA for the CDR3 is TGTGCCAGCAGCAAAGGGCCCAAGCAGGGGGCAGAGGAGCAGTTCTTC.

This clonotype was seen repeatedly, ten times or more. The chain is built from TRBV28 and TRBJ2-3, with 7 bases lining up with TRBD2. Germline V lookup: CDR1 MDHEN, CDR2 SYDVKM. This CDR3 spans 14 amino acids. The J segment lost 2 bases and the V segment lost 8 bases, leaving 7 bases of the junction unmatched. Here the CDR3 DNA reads TGTGCCAGCTCAAGGGGACTAACCACAGATACGCAGTATTTT. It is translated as CASSRGLTTDTQYF.

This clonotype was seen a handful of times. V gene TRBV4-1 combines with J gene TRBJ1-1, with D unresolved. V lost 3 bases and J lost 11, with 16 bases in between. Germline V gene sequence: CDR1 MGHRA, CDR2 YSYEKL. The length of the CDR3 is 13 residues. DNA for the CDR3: TGCGCCAGCAGCCAGGACCCCTTCGGTCGGGCTTTCTTT. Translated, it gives CASSQDPFGRAFF.

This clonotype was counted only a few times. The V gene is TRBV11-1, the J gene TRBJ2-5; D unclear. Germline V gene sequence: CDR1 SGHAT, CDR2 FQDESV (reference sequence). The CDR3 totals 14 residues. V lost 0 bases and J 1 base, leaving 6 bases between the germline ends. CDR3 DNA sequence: TGTGCCAGCAGCTTAGCGGCAGTCCAAGAGACCCAGTACTTC. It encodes CASSLAAVQETQYF.

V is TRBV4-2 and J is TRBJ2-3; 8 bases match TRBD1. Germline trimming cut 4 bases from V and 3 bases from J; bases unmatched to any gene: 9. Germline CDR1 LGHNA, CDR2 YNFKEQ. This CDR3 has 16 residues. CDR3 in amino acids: CASSRRTGSETDTQYF. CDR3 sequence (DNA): TGTGCCAGCAGCCGCCGGACAGGGTCAGAGACAGATACGCAGTATTTT.

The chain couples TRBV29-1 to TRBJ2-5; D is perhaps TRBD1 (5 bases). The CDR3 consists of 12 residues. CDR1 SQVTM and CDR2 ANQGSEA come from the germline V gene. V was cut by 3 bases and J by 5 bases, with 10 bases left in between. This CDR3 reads CSVERQTETQYF. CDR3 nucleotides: TGCAGCGTTGAGAGACAGACGGAGACCCAGTACTTC.

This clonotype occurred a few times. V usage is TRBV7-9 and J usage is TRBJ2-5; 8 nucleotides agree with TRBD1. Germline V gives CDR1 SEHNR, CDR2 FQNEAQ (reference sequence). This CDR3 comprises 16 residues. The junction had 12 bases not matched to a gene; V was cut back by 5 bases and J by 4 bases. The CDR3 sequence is CASSPHLPTGGETQYF. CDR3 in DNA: TGTGCCAGCAGCCCCCACCTCCCAACAGGGGGAGAGACCCAGTACTTC.

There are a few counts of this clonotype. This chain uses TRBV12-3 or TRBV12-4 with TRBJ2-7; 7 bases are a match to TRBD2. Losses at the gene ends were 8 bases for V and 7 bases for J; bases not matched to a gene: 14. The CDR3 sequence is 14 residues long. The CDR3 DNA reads TGTGCCAGCGGGGCTGCTAGCGGATACAATGAGCAGTACTTC. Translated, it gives CASGAASGYNEQYF.

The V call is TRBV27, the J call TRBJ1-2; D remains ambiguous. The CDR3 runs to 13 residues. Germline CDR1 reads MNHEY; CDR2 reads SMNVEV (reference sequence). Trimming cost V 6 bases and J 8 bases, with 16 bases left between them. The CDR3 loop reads CASSITAVKGYTF. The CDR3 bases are TGTGCCAGCAGCATTACAGCTGTAAAAGGCTACACCTTC.

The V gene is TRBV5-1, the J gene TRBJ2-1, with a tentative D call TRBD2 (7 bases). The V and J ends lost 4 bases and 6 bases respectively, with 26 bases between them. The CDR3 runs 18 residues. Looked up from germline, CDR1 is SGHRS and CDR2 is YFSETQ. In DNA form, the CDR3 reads TGCGCCAGCAGCCCAGGGTTGAGGGGGAGGGCGAGGGCCAATGAGCAGTTCTTC. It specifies CASSPGLRGRARANEQFF.

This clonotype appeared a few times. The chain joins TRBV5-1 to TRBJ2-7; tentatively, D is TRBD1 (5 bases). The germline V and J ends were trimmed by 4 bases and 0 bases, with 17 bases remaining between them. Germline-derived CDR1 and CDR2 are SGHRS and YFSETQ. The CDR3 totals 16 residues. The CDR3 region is CASSPQPTEFSYEQYF. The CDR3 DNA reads TGCGCCAGCAGCCCCCAACCGACAGAGTTCTCCTACGAGCAGTACTTC. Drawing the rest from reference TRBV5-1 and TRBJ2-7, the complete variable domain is KAGVTQTPRYLIKTRGQQVTLSCSPISGHRSVSWYQQTPGQGLQFLFEYFSETQRNKGNFPGRFSGRQFSNSRSEMNVSTLELGDSALYLCASSPQPTEFSYEQYFGPGTRLTVT.